This T cell receptor (beta chain) was captured by sequencing in a study of molecular identifiers for immune sequencing clone quantification. The germline V and J ends were trimmed by 4 bases and 10 bases, with 13 bases remaining between them. Germline V gene lookup returns CDR1 GTSNPN and CDR2 SVGIG (reference sequence). The CDR3 has 11 amino acids. TCRdb reprocessed the PCR reads with MiXCR, giving one entry per CDR3 protein. The sample has 60,000 to 80,000 distinct CDR3 sequences, around 18% seen once. With respect to this clonotype: This may be a read error, as it is one base from a much larger clone.

The sequencing input was naive CD8+ T cells from blood, with Jurkat cell RNA spiked in. Documented subset: FACS-sorted CD8+CD4-CCR7+CD45RA+ naive T cells. The sequence came from a human donor in good health. Some libraries in this study had Jurkat cell RNA spiked in. V gene TRBV30 combines with J gene TRBJ1-1; no reliable D call. The CDR3 DNA is TGTGCCTGGATTAACCCCCTTGTAGCTTTCTTT. It specifies CAWINPLVAFF.